A single sample gave rise to the 2 T cell receptor beta chains below, sequenced in a study of Graves' ophthalmopathy and Graves' hyperthyroidism. The sequenced template was RNA, covering the TCR beta CDR3 region. HTBI primers were employed in first-round RT-PCR, then a second-round multiplex PCR followed. TCRdb re-derived calls from the multiplex PCR reads in MiXCR, one entry per CDR3 protein. The sample has roughly 700,000 distinct CDR3 sequences, 35% to 50% seen once; the top ten hold 40% to 55%. The sequenced sample was peripheral blood. All receptors derive from an adult man with Graves' ophthalmopathy.

This clonotype occurred many times. The rearrangement uses TRBV24-1 and TRBJ1-1; no firm D call. The CDR3 length is 13 residues. Germline CDR1 and CDR2: KGHDR and SFDVKD. V lost 6 bases and J lost 4, with 11 bases in between. CDR3 loop: CATSQARGTEAFF. CDR3 DNA sequence: TGTGCCACCAGTCAGGCCCGGGGCACTGAAGCTTTCTTT.

Worth noting for this clonotype: A much larger clone lies one base from this, so it may be a read error. This sequence joins TRBV7-3 and TRBJ1-2, with D hard to call. The CDR3 covers 13 residues. Looked up from germline, CDR1 is SGHTA and CDR2 is FQGTGA. The CDR3, as DNA: TGTGCCAGCGGCTTAAATTCGCAGAATGGCTACACCTTC. This encodes CASGLNSQNGYTF.